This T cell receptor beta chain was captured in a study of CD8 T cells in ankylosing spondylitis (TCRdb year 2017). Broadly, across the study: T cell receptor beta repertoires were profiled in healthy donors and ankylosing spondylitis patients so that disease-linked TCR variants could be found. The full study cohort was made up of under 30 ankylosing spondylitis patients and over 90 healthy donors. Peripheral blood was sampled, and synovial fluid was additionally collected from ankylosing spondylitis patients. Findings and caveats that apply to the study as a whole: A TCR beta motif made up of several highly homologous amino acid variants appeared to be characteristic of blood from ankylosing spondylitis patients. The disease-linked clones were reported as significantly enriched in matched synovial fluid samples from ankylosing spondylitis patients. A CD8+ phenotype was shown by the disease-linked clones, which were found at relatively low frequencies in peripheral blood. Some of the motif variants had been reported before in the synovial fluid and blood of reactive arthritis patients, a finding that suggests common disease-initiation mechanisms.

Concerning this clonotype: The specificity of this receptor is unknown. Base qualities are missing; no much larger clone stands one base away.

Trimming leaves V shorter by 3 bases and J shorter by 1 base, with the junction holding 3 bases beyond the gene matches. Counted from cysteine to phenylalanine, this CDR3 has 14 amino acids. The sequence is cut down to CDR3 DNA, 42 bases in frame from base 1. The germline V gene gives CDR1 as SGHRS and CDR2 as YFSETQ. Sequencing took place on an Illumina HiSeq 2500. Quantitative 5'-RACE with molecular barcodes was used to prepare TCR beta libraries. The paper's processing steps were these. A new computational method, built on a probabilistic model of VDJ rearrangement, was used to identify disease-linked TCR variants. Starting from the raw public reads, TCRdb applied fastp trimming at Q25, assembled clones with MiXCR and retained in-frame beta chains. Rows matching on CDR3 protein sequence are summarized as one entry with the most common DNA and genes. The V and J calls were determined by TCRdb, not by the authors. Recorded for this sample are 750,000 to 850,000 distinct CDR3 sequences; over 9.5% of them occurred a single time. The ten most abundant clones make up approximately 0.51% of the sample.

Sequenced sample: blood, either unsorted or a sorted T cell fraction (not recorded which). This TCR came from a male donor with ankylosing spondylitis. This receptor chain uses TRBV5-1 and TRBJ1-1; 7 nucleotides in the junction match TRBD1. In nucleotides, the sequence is TGCGCCAGCAGCTCACAGGGGCCGAACACTGAAGCTTTCTTT. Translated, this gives CASSSQGPNTEAFF.